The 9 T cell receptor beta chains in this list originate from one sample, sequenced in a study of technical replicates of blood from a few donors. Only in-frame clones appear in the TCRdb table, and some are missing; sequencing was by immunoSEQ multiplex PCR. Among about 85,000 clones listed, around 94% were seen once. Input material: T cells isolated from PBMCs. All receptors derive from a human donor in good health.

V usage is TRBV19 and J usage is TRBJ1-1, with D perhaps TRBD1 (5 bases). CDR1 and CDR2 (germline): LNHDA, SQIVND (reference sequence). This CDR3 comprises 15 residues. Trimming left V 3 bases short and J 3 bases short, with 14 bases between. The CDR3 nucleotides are TGTGCCAGTAGTATGGGGGAGGGATTCTACACTGAAGCTTTCTTT. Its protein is CASSMGEGFYTEAFF.

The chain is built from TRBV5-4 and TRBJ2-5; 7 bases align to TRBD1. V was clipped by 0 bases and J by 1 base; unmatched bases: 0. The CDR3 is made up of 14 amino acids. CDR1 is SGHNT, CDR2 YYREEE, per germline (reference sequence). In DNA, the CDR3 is TGTGCCAGCAGCTTGGGGACAGGCCAAGAGACCCAGTACTTC. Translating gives CASSLGTGQETQYF.

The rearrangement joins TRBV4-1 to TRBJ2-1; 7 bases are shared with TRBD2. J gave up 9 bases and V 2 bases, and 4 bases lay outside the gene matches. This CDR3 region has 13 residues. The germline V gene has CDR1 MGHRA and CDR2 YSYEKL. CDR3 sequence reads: CASSQFLAGEQFF. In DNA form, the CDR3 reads TGCGCCAGCAGCCAATTCTTAGCGGGTGAGCAGTTCTTC.

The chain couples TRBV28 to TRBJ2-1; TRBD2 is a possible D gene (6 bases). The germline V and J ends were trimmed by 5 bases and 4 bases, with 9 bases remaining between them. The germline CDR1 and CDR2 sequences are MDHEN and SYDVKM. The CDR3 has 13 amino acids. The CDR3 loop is CASSQDYYNEQFF. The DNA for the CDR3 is TGTGCCAGCAGTCAGGACTATTACAATGAGCAGTTCTTC.

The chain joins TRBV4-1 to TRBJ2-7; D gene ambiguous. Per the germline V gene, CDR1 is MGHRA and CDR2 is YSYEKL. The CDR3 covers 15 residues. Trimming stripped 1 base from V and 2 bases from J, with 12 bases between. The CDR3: CASSQVAGNTYEQYF. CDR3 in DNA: TGCGCCAGCAGCCAAGTGGCAGGAAACACCTACGAGCAGTACTTC.

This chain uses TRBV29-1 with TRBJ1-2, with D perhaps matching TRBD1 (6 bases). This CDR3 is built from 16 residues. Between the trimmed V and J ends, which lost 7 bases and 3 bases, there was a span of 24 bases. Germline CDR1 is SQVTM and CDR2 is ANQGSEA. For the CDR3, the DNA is TGCAGCGCCGGGCGTACTCTCCTACAGGGTGACTATGGCTACACCTTC. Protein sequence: CSAGRTLLQGDYGYTF.

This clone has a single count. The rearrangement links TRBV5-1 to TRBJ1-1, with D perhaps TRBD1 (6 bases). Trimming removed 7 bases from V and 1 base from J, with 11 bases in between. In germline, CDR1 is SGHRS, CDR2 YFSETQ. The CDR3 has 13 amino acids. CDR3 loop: CASRQGGNTEAFF. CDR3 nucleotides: TGCGCCAGCCGGCAAGGGGGGAACACTGAAGCTTTCTTT.

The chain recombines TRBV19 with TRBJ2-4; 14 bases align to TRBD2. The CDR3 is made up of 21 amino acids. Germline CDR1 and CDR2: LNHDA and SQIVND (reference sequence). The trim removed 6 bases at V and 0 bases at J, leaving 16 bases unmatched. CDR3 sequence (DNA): TGTGCCAGTAGCTTCCTCGGACTAGCGGGAGGCACCGTCCTAGCCAAAAACATTCAGTACTTC. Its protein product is CASSFLGLAGGTVLAKNIQYF. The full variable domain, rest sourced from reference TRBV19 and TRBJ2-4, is DGGITQSPKYLFRKEGQNVTLSCEQNLNHDAMYWYRQDPGQGLRLIYYSQIVNDFQKGDIAEGYSVSREKKESFPLTVTSAQKNPTAFYLCASSFLGLAGGTVLAKNIQYFGAGTRLSVL.

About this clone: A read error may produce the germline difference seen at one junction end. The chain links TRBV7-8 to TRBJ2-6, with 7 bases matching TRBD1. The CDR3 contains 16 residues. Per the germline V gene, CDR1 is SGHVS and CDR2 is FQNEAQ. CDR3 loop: CASSIATGVVANVLTF. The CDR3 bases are TGTGCCAGCAGCATAGCCACAGGGGTTGTAGCCAACGTCCTGACTTTC.